Below are 15 T cell receptor beta chains sequenced from a single sample in a study of cytomegalovirus exposure and HLA in healthy donors. The PCR made use of 60 Vbeta and 13 Jbeta primers. The data were produced by immunoSEQ multiplex PCR, yet TCRdb's version contains in-frame clones alone and is incomplete. Here the sample spans just over 60,000 clones, 80% to 90% being singletons. The sequencing input was PBMCs. The receptors stem from a man between 18 and 29 years old in good health and CMV-seronegative.

The chain links TRBV7-2 to TRBJ2-3; D gene ambiguous. Trimming cost V 4 bases and J 4 bases, with 12 bases left between them. Germline V gene data show CDR1 as SGHTA and CDR2 as FQGNSA. This CDR3 is built from 14 residues. Here the CDR3 DNA reads TGTGCCAGCAGCTCGGGTGTATCTGCAGATACGCAGTATTTT. Translation: CASSSGVSADTQYF.

The CDR3 sequence is CASRVGGGGWGTEAFF. CDR3 DNA sequence: TGTGCCAGCAGGGTTGGTGGCGGGGGGTGGGGCACTGAAGCTTTCTTT. V is TRBV5-4 and J is TRBJ1-1; weak D call: TRBD1 (5 bases). Germline V gives CDR1 SGHNT, CDR2 YYREEE (reference sequence). V was clipped by 5 bases and J by 4 bases, with 21 bases between them. This CDR3 is 16 amino acids long.

The gene calls are TRBV7-9 and TRBJ1-1; D possibly corresponds to TRBD1 (5 bases). CDR1 is SEHNR and CDR2 is FQNEAQ in the germline V gene (reference sequence). The CDR3 contains 15 residues. The V end was cut by 9 bases, the J end by 1 base, with 18 bases between. CDR3 sequence (DNA): TGTGCCAGACTACGGGACTCGCATCAGAACACTGAAGCTTTCTTT. Its protein is CARLRDSHQNTEAFF. Combining the CDR3 with reference TRBV7-9 and TRBJ1-1 gives the whole variable domain DTGVSQNPRHKITKRGQNVTFRCDPISEHNRLYWYRQTLGQGPEFLTYFQNEAQLEKSRLLSDRFSAERPKGSFSTLEIQRTEQGDSAMYLCARLRDSHQNTEAFFGQGTRLTVV.

Here the CDR3 reads CASSATLEVREQYF. The CDR3 DNA reads TGTGCCAGCAGCGCTACCCTGGAGGTACGCGAGCAGTACTTC. The chain is built from TRBV9 and TRBJ2-7; a possible D gene is TRBD2 (5 bases). The CDR3 totals 14 residues. The germline V and J ends were trimmed by 3 bases and 6 bases, with 16 bases remaining between them. Germline loops: CDR1 SGDLS, CDR2 YYNGEE.

The V and J genes are TRBV13 and TRBJ2-3; D is unresolved. V lost 0 bases and J lost 1, with 8 bases in between. CDR3 length equals 15 residues. The germline V gene encodes CDR1 PRHDT and CDR2 FYEKMQ (reference sequence). CDR3 residues: CASSLGAAGTDTQYF. CDR3 sequence (DNA): TGTGCCAGCAGCTTAGGGGCGGCGGGCACAGATACGCAGTATTTT.

About this clone itself: Germline and junction disagree at one end, which may indicate a read error. DNA for the CDR3: TGCGCCAGCAGCGAGGGAGGCAACTTTGGCTACACCTTC. Translating it yields CASSEGGNFGYTF. The chain joins TRBV5-1 to TRBJ1-2, with no clear D. This CDR3 has 13 residues. The germline CDR1 and CDR2 sequences are SGHRS and YFSETQ.

This rearrangement joins TRBV6-1 to TRBJ2-3; 11 nucleotides align to TRBD2. The CDR3 consists of 15 residues. Germline assignment: CDR1 MNHNS and CDR2 SASEGT. Trimming took 4 bases from V and 1 from J; bases not matched to a gene: 1. CDR3 bases: TGTGCCAGCAGTGGGGGACTAGCGGGCACAGATACGCAGTATTTT. It yields the protein CASSGGLAGTDTQYF.

The chain recombines TRBV25-1 with TRBJ2-1, with 10 nucleotides matching TRBD2. The junction had 9 bases not matched to a gene; V was cut back by 8 bases and J by 2 bases. Germline-derived CDR1 and CDR2 are MGHDK and SYGVNS. The CDR3 has 16 amino acids. Written as DNA, the CDR3 is TGTGCCAGCGGAGGGACTCTAGCGGGGGCCTACAATGAGCAGTTCTTC. Translated: CASGGTLAGAYNEQFF.

V usage is TRBV5-1 and J usage is TRBJ2-5, with 7 bases matching TRBD1. CDR3 size: 13 residues. Germline V gene data show CDR1 as SGHRS and CDR2 as YFSETQ. V lost 5 bases, J lost 2 bases, and 3 bases stayed unmatched. The CDR3 spells CASRQGTQETQYF. The DNA for the CDR3 is TGCGCCAGCAGACAGGGGACACAAGAGACCCAGTACTTC.

The chain employs TRBV7-3 and TRBJ2-1; TRBD2 aligns across 15 bases. Trimming at V came to 5 bases and at J to 10 bases, leaving 9 bases not matched to a gene. The CDR3 length is 16 residues. Germline CDR1 is SGHTA and CDR2 is FQGTGA. This chain's CDR3 is CASSPSGTSGGWEQFF. CDR3 in DNA: TGTGCCAGCAGCCCCTCCGGGACTAGCGGGGGGTGGGAGCAGTTCTTC.

This clone was seen a handful of times. This sequence joins TRBV4-1 and TRBJ2-3; perhaps TRBD2 as D (5 bases). Germline V gives CDR1 MGHRA, CDR2 YSYEKL. This CDR3 has 16 residues. The V and J ends lost 0 bases and 0 bases respectively, with 10 bases between them. CDR3 residues: CASSQDPGISTDTQYF. The CDR3 DNA sequence: TGCGCCAGCAGCCAAGATCCCGGGATTAGCACAGATACGCAGTATTTT.

The chain combines TRBV6-5 with TRBJ2-5, with D unclear. Germline CDR1 reads MNHEY; CDR2 reads SVGAGI. The CDR3 sequence is 13 residues long. V was trimmed by 0 bases and J by 5 bases, leaving 7 bases between them. In DNA, the CDR3 is TGTGCCAGCAGTTACTCGATCAGTGAGACCCAGTACTTC. Protein product: CASSYSISETQYF.

The table lists this clone with a count of one. The chain joins TRBV4-1 to TRBJ1-6; D is ambiguous. The ends were cut back, 1 base at V and 7 bases at J, with 5 bases in the middle. Germline V gene data show CDR1 as MGHRA and CDR2 as YSYEKL. The CDR3 loop spans 13 amino acids. The CDR3 nucleotides read TGCGCCAGCAGCCAAGTACAAAATTCACCCCTCCACTTT. As protein: CASSQVQNSPLHF.

The J gene is TRBJ2-5, the V gene TRBV5-1; TRBD2 aligns across 13 bases. The CDR3 consists of 15 residues. Losses at the gene ends were 4 bases for V and 3 bases for J; bases not matched to a gene: 3. The V gene's germline CDR1 is SGHRS and CDR2 YFSETQ. The CDR3 sequence is CASSPGLAGEETQYF. DNA of the CDR3: TGCGCCAGCAGCCCTGGACTAGCGGGGGAAGAGACCCAGTACTTC.

This chain joins TRBV4-2 and TRBJ1-5; TRBD1 agrees at 9 bases. With V trimmed by 4 bases and J by 2 bases, 24 bases remained unmatched. The CDR3 totals 22 residues. Germline CDR1 is LGHNA and CDR2 is YNFKEQ. The CDR3 is CASSPRLSGTGIGVDCNQPQHF. CDR3 coding DNA: TGTGCCAGCAGCCCCCGATTATCCGGGACAGGGATCGGGGTTGATTGCAATCAGCCCCAGCATTTT.